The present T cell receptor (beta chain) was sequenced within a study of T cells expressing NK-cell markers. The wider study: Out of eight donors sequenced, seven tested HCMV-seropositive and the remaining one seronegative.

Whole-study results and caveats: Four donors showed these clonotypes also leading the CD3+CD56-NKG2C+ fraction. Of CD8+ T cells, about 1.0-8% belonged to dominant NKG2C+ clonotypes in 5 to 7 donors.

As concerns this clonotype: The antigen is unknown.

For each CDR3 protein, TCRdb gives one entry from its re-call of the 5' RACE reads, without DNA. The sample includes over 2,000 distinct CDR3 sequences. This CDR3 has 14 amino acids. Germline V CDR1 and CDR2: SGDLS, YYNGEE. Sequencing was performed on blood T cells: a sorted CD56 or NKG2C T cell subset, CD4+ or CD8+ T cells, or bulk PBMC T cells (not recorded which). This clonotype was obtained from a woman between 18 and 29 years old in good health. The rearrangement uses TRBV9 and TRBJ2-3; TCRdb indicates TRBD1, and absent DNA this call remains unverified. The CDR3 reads CASSYRMNTDTQYF. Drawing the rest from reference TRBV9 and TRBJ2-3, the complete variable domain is DSGVTQTPKHLITATGQRVTLRCSPRSGDLSVYWYQQSLDQGLQFLIQYYNGEERAKGNILERFSAQQFPDLHSELNLSSLELGDSALYFCASSYRMNTDTQYFGPGTRLTVL.